A single sample is the source of the 23 T cell receptor beta chains below, sequenced in a study of blood T cells in healthy people across ages. A sample-barcoded 5' primer and a J-beta primer mix were used in a second PCR of roughly 7 to 12 cycles. TCRdb used MiXCR to reprocess the 5' RACE reads, holding one entry per CDR3 protein. The repertoire has about 1 million distinct CDR3 sequences, about 23% of them found once; the top ten carry around 0.75%. These records were also assigned to another study, of T cells of mothers and their children.

The material sequenced was blood. The receptors were sampled from a girl aged 2 to 9 in good health.

J is TRBJ2-1 and V is TRBV20-1; TRBD2 agrees at 7 bases. The CDR3 consists of 14 residues. Germline CDR1 reads DFQATT; CDR2 reads SNEGSKA (reference sequence). The J segment lost 7 bases and the V segment lost 6 bases, leaving 12 bases of the junction unmatched. DNA of the CDR3: TGCAGTGCCATAGCCCGTCGCGGGGGTAATGAGCAGTTCTTC. Its protein product is CSAIARRGGNEQFF.

This clonotype was found a few times. The CDR3 loop reads CASSPTGGQRRAYEQYF. Written as DNA, the CDR3 is TGTGCCAGCAGCCCGACAGGGGGCCAAAGGAGGGCCTACGAGCAGTACTTC. The chain is built from TRBV12-3 or TRBV12-4 and TRBJ2-7; 10 bases line up with TRBD1. Losses at the gene ends were 6 bases for V and 2 bases for J; bases not matched to a gene: 13. This CDR3 has 17 residues.

The chain employs TRBV12-3 or TRBV12-4 and TRBJ1-1, with D perhaps TRBD1 (6 bases). Trimming removed 4 bases from V and 5 bases from J, with 11 bases in between. The CDR3 runs 13 residues. CDR3: CASSSYRETEAFF. The CDR3 DNA follows: TGTGCCAGCAGTTCTTACAGGGAAACTGAAGCTTTCTTT.

This chain links TRBV19 with TRBJ1-5, with TRBD1 matching over 9 bases. Germline CDR1 LNHDA, CDR2 SQIVND (reference sequence). This CDR3 is 15 amino acids long. V gave up 5 bases and J gave up 1 base; unmatched junction bases: 3. CDR3 sequence reads: CASSEQGASNQPQHF. The CDR3, as DNA: TGTGCCAGTAGTGAACAGGGGGCGAGCAATCAGCCCCAGCATTTT.

The chain combines TRBV27 with TRBJ1-1, with D perhaps TRBD1 (6 bases). V was cut by 5 bases and J by 4 bases, with 14 bases left in between. Per the germline V gene, CDR1 is MNHEY and CDR2 is SMNVEV (reference sequence). This CDR3 region has 14 residues. This chain's CDR3 is CASSPTGSSTEAFF. The CDR3 coding sequence is TGTGCCAGCAGTCCAACAGGGTCGAGCACTGAAGCTTTCTTT.

This clonotype was picked up a small number of times. The rearrangement links TRBV11-2 to TRBJ2-4; D perhaps matches TRBD2 (7 bases). V shed 6 bases and J shed 0 bases, with 12 bases lying between them. In germline, CDR1 is SGHAT, CDR2 FQNNGV. The CDR3 extends over 15 amino acids. CDR3 loop: CASRRGQIAKNIQYF. Here the CDR3 DNA reads TGTGCCAGCAGGCGGGGGCAGATAGCCAAAAACATTCAGTACTTC.

J is TRBJ2-7 and V is TRBV11-1; a possible D gene is TRBD2 (5 bases). CDR1 is SGHAT, CDR2 FQDESV, per germline (reference sequence). This CDR3 has 14 amino acids. Deletions cut 5 bases from V and 3 bases from J, with 14 bases between. The CDR3 DNA follows: TGTGCCAGCAGCCACGGGAAAGGGCACTACGAGCAGTACTTC. Translation: CASSHGKGHYEQYF.

V gene TRBV20-1 combines with J gene TRBJ2-7; tentatively, D is TRBD2 (5 bases). Trimming stripped 2 bases from V and 1 base from J, with 15 bases between. Germline loops: CDR1 DFQATT, CDR2 SNEGSKA (reference sequence). The CDR3 sequence is 15 residues long. The CDR3 bases are TGCAGTGCTAGAAAGTTCGGGATCCTGTCCTACGAGCAGTACTTC. Translating gives CSARKFGILSYEQYF.

There are a few counts of this clonotype. The V and J genes are TRBV11-2 and TRBJ1-4; D unclear. Germline V gene data show CDR1 as SGHAT and CDR2 as FQNNGV. Trimming took off 6 bases at V and 12 bases at J, with 14 bases between the two ends. There are 12 residues in the CDR3. The CDR3 DNA sequence: TGTGCCAGCAGTTTTGAGGGCACCCAACTGTTTTTT. Translated, it gives CASSFEGTQLFF.

The V gene is TRBV20-1, the J gene TRBJ1-4, with D tentatively TRBD1 (6 bases). The CDR3 is 15 amino acids. The V end was cut by 0 bases, the J end by 5 bases, with 13 bases between. CDR1 is DFQATT, CDR2 SNEGSKA, per germline (reference sequence). The DNA for the CDR3 is TGCAGTGCTAGAGACTCCCTAGACAGGAATGAAAAACTGTTTTTT. It is translated as CSARDSLDRNEKLFF.

This clonotype was recorded once. The chain joins TRBV27 to TRBJ2-3; 9 nucleotides agree with TRBD1. Germline values: CDR1 MNHEY, CDR2 SMNVEV (reference sequence). CDR3 length: 16 residues. The V gene end was trimmed by 4 bases and the J gene end by 0 bases; junction bases not matched to a gene: 5. The CDR3 here is CASSSYDRGSTDTQYF. The CDR3 coding sequence is TGTGCCAGCAGTTCCTACGACAGGGGGAGCACAGATACGCAGTATTTT.

The rearrangement joins TRBV6-4 to TRBJ2-7, with a tentative D call TRBD1 (5 bases). Trimming stripped 2 bases from V and 2 bases from J, with 7 bases between. Germline V lookup: CDR1 MRHNA, CDR2 SNTAGT. The CDR3 has 13 residues. The CDR3 spells CASSDLGPYEQYF. The CDR3 coding sequence is TGTGCCAGCAGTGACCTGGGGCCCTACGAGCAGTACTTC.

The rearrangement joins TRBV14 to TRBJ2-4; D not resolved. The germline V gene has CDR1 SGHDN and CDR2 FVKESK. Trimming stripped 0 bases from V and 3 bases from J, with 12 bases between. The CDR3 totals 16 residues. CDR3 sequence: CASSQEVHDVKNIQYF. The CDR3 nucleotides are TGTGCCAGCAGCCAAGAAGTCCATGACGTCAAAAACATTCAGTACTTC.

This sequence joins TRBV5-1 and TRBJ2-7; maybe TRBD2 (5 bases). This CDR3 has 15 residues. V dropped 0 bases and J dropped 0 bases, with 10 bases sitting between them. CDR1 and CDR2 (germline): SGHRS, YFSETQ. The DNA of the CDR3 is TGCGCCAGCAGCTTGGAAGACTATCACTCCTACGAGCAGTACTTC. Translated, it gives CASSLEDYHSYEQYF. Looking up the rest from reference TRBV5-1 and TRBJ2-7 gives the full variable domain: KAGVTQTPRYLIKTRGQQVTLSCSPISGHRSVSWYQQTPGQGLQFLFEYFSETQRNKGNFPGRFSGRQFSNSRSEMNVSTLELGDSALYLCASSLEDYHSYEQYFGPGTRLTVT.

The count of this clonotype is one. The chain is built from TRBV20-1 and TRBJ2-7, with D perhaps TRBD2 (6 bases). The CDR3 has 15 residues. The V end was cut by 3 bases, the J end by 4 bases, with 19 bases between. CDR1 and CDR2 from the germline V gene are DFQATT and SNEGSKA (reference sequence). CDR3 loop: CSASALGGPIYEQYF. The CDR3 DNA reads as TGCAGTGCTAGTGCCTTGGGGGGTCCGATTTACGAGCAGTACTTC.

The V and J genes are TRBV12-3 or TRBV12-4 and TRBJ1-2; the match to TRBD1 covers 9 bases. V shed 5 bases and J 6 bases; nucleotides not matched to a gene: 4. The CDR3 loop spans 13 amino acids. CDR3 amino acids: CASSRDRVHGYTF. The CDR3 DNA is TGTGCCAGCAGTCGGGACAGGGTCCATGGCTACACCTTC.

There are a few counts of this clonotype. The chain couples TRBV11-2 to TRBJ2-3, with D tentatively TRBD2 (5 bases). This CDR3 comprises 13 residues. Between the trimmed V and J ends, which lost 0 bases and 5 bases, there was a span of 6 bases. Germline V gene data show CDR1 as SGHAT and CDR2 as FQNNGV. The CDR3 is CASSLETRDTQYF. CDR3 DNA sequence: TGTGCCAGCAGCTTAGAAACTAGAGATACGCAGTATTTT.

This clonotype was detected a few times. The V call is TRBV3-1, the J call TRBJ2-5, with 9 bases matching TRBD2. This CDR3 has 15 amino acids. V was clipped by 0 bases and J by 6 bases; unmatched bases: 5. Germline V gene lookup returns CDR1 LGHDT and CDR2 YNNKEL (reference sequence). The DNA for the CDR3 is TGTGCCAGCAGCCAAGATGTGAGCGGGGGGAAGACCCAGTACTTC. The encoded protein is CASSQDVSGGKTQYF.

This clonotype was seen only a few times. DNA of the CDR3: TGCAGTGCTAGAGACCCGAAGGGGGGGGCGCTGGCAGATACGCAGTATTTT. Its translation is CSARDPKGGALADTQYF. J is TRBJ2-3 and V is TRBV20-1, with D possibly matching TRBD2 (7 bases). Germline V gives CDR1 DFQATT, CDR2 SNEGSKA (reference sequence). The germline V and J ends were trimmed by 0 bases and 4 bases, with 20 bases remaining between them. This CDR3 comprises 17 residues.

The rearrangement uses TRBV5-1 and TRBJ2-1; TRBD2 aligns across 8 bases. Germline values: CDR1 SGHRS, CDR2 YFSETQ. The CDR3 covers 15 residues. The ends lost 0 bases at V and 4 bases at J; junction bases unmatched: 3. The CDR3 is CASSLDPSGYNEQFF. DNA for the CDR3: TGCGCCAGCAGCTTGGATCCTAGCGGGTACAATGAGCAGTTCTTC.

This clonotype was observed a handful of times. The rearrangement links TRBV11-2 to TRBJ2-1; 11 bases are shared with TRBD2. V shed 2 bases and J 5 bases; nucleotides not matched to a gene: 5. The CDR3 totals 16 residues. CDR1 is SGHAT, CDR2 FQNNGV, per germline. Here the CDR3 reads CASSLSGLAGNNEQFF. CDR3 bases: TGTGCCAGCAGCTTATCCGGACTAGCGGGCAACAATGAGCAGTTCTTC.

This clonotype appeared many times. This chain links TRBV29-1 with TRBJ2-7; D call uncertain. V lost 2 bases and J 9 bases, leaving 8 bases between the germline ends. Germline CDR1 is SQVTM and CDR2 is ANQGSEA. This CDR3 region has 10 residues. The CDR3 is CSVEQTRQYF. CDR3 in DNA: TGCAGCGTTGAACAGACAAGGCAGTACTTC.

The V and J genes are TRBV7-9 and TRBJ1-4; 9 nucleotides line up with TRBD1. The J segment lost 8 bases and the V segment lost 1 base, leaving 5 bases of the junction unmatched. Germline V lookup: CDR1 SEHNR, CDR2 FQNEAQ (reference sequence). This CDR3 has 15 amino acids. The CDR3 protein is CASSLGDRDDEKLFF. Here the CDR3 DNA reads TGTGCCAGCAGCTTAGGGGACAGGGACGACGAAAAACTGTTTTTT.